The clone carrying this TCR beta chain has at least ten counts. The sample originates from a study of T cells in Graves' hyperthyroidism and ophthalmopathy. There were TCR beta CDR3 regions amplified from RNA transcripts. The HTBI set primed first-round TCR CDR3 RT-PCR. One entry per CDR3 protein results from TCRdb running MiXCR on the multiplex PCR reads. The table includes 500,000 or so distinct CDR3 sequences, roughly 18% detected once. The CDR3 has 15 amino acids. The V segment lost 6 bases and the J segment 4 bases; nucleotides outside the gene matches: 4. The origin of this receptor is a woman between 18 and 29 years old with Graves' ophthalmopathy. The V gene is TRBV12-3 or TRBV12-4, the J gene TRBJ2-1, with 12 positions matching TRBD2. The sample was blood. CDR3 in DNA: TGTGCCAGCAGCCGAGGACTAGCGGGATACAATGAGCAGTTCTTC. This sequence encodes CASSRGLAGYNEQFF.